These 25 T cell receptor beta chains were sequenced from one sample in a study of OX40 agonist ivuxolimab in advanced cancers. The repertoire was sequenced with immunoSEQ multiplex PCR; TCRdb's copy has only in-frame clones and lacks some. The data contain 30,000 to 40,000 clones, roughly nine tenths of them seen just once; the ten biggest clones take up 9.1%. Material: CD4+ or CD8+ T cells sorted from blood, obtained in a trial of the OX40 agonist ivuxolimab. The receptor set was obtained from an adult with an advanced solid tumor such as melanoma, head and neck, liver or kidney cancer.

This clone has only one observation. This chain links TRBV27 with TRBJ2-4; weak D call: TRBD1 (6 bases). V shed 3 bases and J shed 9 bases, with 15 bases lying between them. Germline V CDR1 and CDR2: MNHEY, SMNVEV (reference sequence). The CDR3 has 14 amino acids. This CDR3 reads CASSLRQQGGIQYF. The DNA of the CDR3 is TGTGCCAGCAGTTTGCGGCAGCAAGGGGGCATTCAGTACTTC.

This clone has just a few counts. The rearrangement links TRBV27 to TRBJ2-1; TRBD1 matches 9 bases. The trim removed 3 bases at V and 7 bases at J, leaving 7 bases unmatched. Germline-derived CDR1 and CDR2 are MNHEY and SMNVEV (reference sequence). This CDR3 comprises 15 residues. CDR3 nucleotide sequence: TGTGCCAGCAGTTTCAACAGGGGGCGCGGTAATGAGCAGTTCTTC. Its translation is CASSFNRGRGNEQFF.

The V and J genes are TRBV10-3 and TRBJ2-7; TRBD1 matches 8 bases. The V segment lost 6 bases and the J segment 3 bases; nucleotides outside the gene matches: 4. The germline V gene has CDR1 ENHRY and CDR2 SYGVKD. There are 13 residues in the CDR3. CDR3 nucleotide sequence: TGTGCCATCAGAAACGGGACAGGCTACGAGCAGTACTTC. It translates to CAIRNGTGYEQYF.

This sequence joins TRBV7-3 and TRBJ1-1; D possibly corresponds to TRBD1 (5 bases). From germline, CDR1 is SGHTA and CDR2 FQGTGA. Trimming stripped 6 bases from V and 1 base from J, with 9 bases between. This CDR3 comprises 13 residues. Here the CDR3 DNA reads TGTGCCAGCAGTTCTCAGGGGAACACTGAAGCTTTCTTT. Translating it yields CASSSQGNTEAFF.

The rearrangement uses TRBV5-4 and TRBJ2-5, with D possibly TRBD2 on 5 matching bases. The V gene lost 0 bases and the J gene lost 2 bases, with 11 bases spanning the gap. There are 15 residues in the CDR3. CDR1 is SGHNT and CDR2 is YYREEE in the germline V gene (reference sequence). CDR3 DNA: TGTGCCAGCAGCTTGGGTAACGGGATACAAGAGACCCAGTACTTC. It codes for CASSLGNGIQETQYF.

The rearrangement uses TRBV28 and TRBJ2-2; possible D gene TRBD2, 6 bases. Looked up from germline, CDR1 is MDHEN and CDR2 is SYDVKM. V shed 2 bases and J shed 5 bases, with 6 bases lying between them. There are 13 residues in the CDR3. The CDR3 sequence is CASSLRGTGELFF. The CDR3 DNA reads TGTGCCAGCAGTTTACGGGGGACCGGGGAGCTGTTTTTT.

This CDR3 reads CASSQSQRKLSYGYTF. DNA for the CDR3: TGCGCCAGCAGTCAATCTCAAAGGAAACTGTCCTATGGCTACACCTTC. The rearrangement uses TRBV23-1 and TRBJ1-2; D is unclear. TRBV23-1 is an ORF, and what it does is uncertain. V was shortened by 0 bases and J by 4 bases, with 15 bases between the two germline ends. The CDR3 totals 16 residues.

The chain combines TRBV2 with TRBJ1-1; a possible D gene is TRBD1 (5 bases). Germline loops: CDR1 SNHLY, CDR2 FYNNEI. V lost 6 bases and J lost 6, with 23 bases in between. The CDR3 is 16 residues long. The CDR3 region is CASRQEGRRLSSEAFF. In DNA form, the CDR3 reads TGTGCCAGCAGACAAGAGGGGCGGAGGTTGTCTTCTGAAGCTTTCTTT. Full variable domain (outside the CDR3, taken from reference TRBV2 and TRBJ1-1): EPEVTQTPSHQVTQMGQEVILRCVPISNHLYFYWYRQILGQKVEFLVSFYNNEISEKSEIFDDQFSVERPDGSNFTLKIRSTKLEDSAMYFCASRQEGRRLSSEAFFGQGTRLTVV.

This sequence joins TRBV7-3 and TRBJ2-1, with 10 positions matching TRBD1. In germline, CDR1 is SGHTA, CDR2 FQGTGA. Losses at the gene ends were 8 bases for V and 7 bases for J; bases not matched to a gene: 14. The CDR3 consists of 16 residues. Here the CDR3 DNA reads TGTGCCAGCGGACAGGGATCGGACAGGGGGTCGAATGAGCAGTTCTTC. It translates to CASGQGSDRGSNEQFF.

The chain combines TRBV7-2 with TRBJ2-3, with 12 positions matching TRBD2. With 5 bases clipped from V and 4 bases from J, the junction kept 7 bases outside the gene matches. CDR3 length equals 16 residues. Per the germline V gene, CDR1 is SGHTA and CDR2 is FQGNSA. This CDR3 reads CASSRRLAGASDTQYF. The CDR3 bases are TGTGCCAGCAGCCGAAGACTAGCGGGAGCGTCAGATACGCAGTATTTT. Looking up the rest from reference TRBV7-2 and TRBJ2-3 gives the full variable domain: GAGVSQSPSNKVTEKGKDVELRCDPISGHTALYWYRQSLGQGLEFLIYFQGNSAPDKSGLPSDRFSAERTGGSVSTLTIQRTQQEDSAVYLCASSRRLAGASDTQYFGPGTRLTVL.

The chain has TRBV28 and TRBJ1-2; D possibly corresponds to TRBD1 (5 bases). The CDR3 runs to 12 residues. The germline V and J ends were trimmed by 6 bases and 10 bases, with 15 bases remaining between them. CDR1 and CDR2 (germline): MDHEN, SYDVKM. For the CDR3, the DNA is TGTGCCAGCAGACCTCCCGGGGGTGACTACACCTTC. This translates into CASRPPGGDYTF.

This rearrangement joins TRBV28 to TRBJ1-4; 10 positions agree with TRBD1. V trimming: 4 bases; J trimming: 11 bases; junction bases outside the gene matches: 10. There are 15 residues in the CDR3. Per the germline V gene, CDR1 is MDHEN and CDR2 is SYDVKM. The CDR3 loop is CASSSTDRGLGKLFF. The CDR3 DNA reads as TGTGCCAGCAGTTCCACGGACAGGGGGTTAGGTAAACTGTTTTTT. Supplemented by reference TRBV28 and TRBJ1-4, the full variable domain reads DVKVTQSSRYLVKRTGEKVFLECVQDMDHENMFWYRQDPGLGLRLIYFSYDVKMKEKGDIPEGYSVSREKKERFSLILESASTNQTSMYLCASSSTDRGLGKLFFGSGTQLSVL.

This sequence joins TRBV4-1 and TRBJ1-4, with 7 bases fitting TRBD1. Germline trimming cut 0 bases from V and 7 bases from J; bases unmatched to any gene: 8. The CDR3 covers 16 residues. Germline assignment: CDR1 MGHRA and CDR2 YSYEKL. The CDR3 region is CASSQDGARGSEKLFF. The CDR3 coding sequence is TGCGCCAGCAGCCAAGATGGGGCCAGGGGGTCTGAAAAACTGTTTTTT.

The chain uses TRBV5-1 and TRBJ2-7, with TRBD1 matching over 10 bases. This CDR3 contains 14 residues. The germline gives CDR1 SGHRS, CDR2 YFSETQ. V dropped 1 base and J dropped 6; count of bases not matched to a gene: 4. As DNA, the CDR3 is TGCGCCAGCAGCTTGTCGGGACAGGGGAGCGAGCAGTACTTC. It yields the protein CASSLSGQGSEQYF.

The rearrangement links TRBV5-1 to TRBJ2-1; the match to TRBD2 covers 9 bases. The CDR3 covers 15 residues. The V segment lost 2 bases and the J segment 4 bases; nucleotides outside the gene matches: 4. Looked up from germline, CDR1 is SGHRS and CDR2 is YFSETQ. The CDR3 spells CASSFGGRVYNEQFF. Here the CDR3 DNA reads TGCGCCAGCAGCTTTGGCGGGAGGGTATACAATGAGCAGTTCTTC. The whole variable domain, remainder taken from reference TRBV5-1 and TRBJ2-1, is KAGVTQTPRYLIKTRGQQVTLSCSPISGHRSVSWYQQTPGQGLQFLFEYFSETQRNKGNFPGRFSGRQFSNSRSEMNVSTLELGDSALYLCASSFGGRVYNEQFFGPGTRLTVL.

This sequence joins TRBV6-6 and TRBJ1-5; D uncertain. Trimming left V 7 bases short and J 3 bases short, with 13 bases between. CDR3 length: 14 amino acids. The germline V gene encodes CDR1 MNHNY and CDR2 SVGAGI (reference sequence). The CDR3 protein is CASIMDGNNQPQHF. CDR3 DNA sequence: TGTGCCAGCATCATGGACGGGAACAATCAGCCCCAGCATTTT.

Note on this clone: A junction end diverges from the germline sequence, so it may reflect a read error. CDR3 sequence reads: CASSPPGQGHGAF. The CDR3 coding sequence is TGTGCCAGCAGCCCTCCCGGACAGGGGCACGGGGCCTTC. The chain uses TRBV9 and TRBJ1-2, with TRBD1 matching over 9 bases. Germline V gives CDR1 SGDLS, CDR2 YYNGEE. This CDR3 has 13 amino acids.

The chain is built from TRBV30 and TRBJ2-2, with TRBD2 matching 11 bases. This CDR3 region has 15 residues. Germline CDR1 GTSNPN, CDR2 SVGIG (reference sequence). V was clipped by 3 bases and J by 6 bases; unmatched bases: 6. CDR3 sequence reads: CAWSLAGGYSGELFF. CDR3 nucleotides: TGTGCCTGGAGCTTAGCGGGAGGGTACTCCGGGGAGCTGTTTTTT.

The chain recombines TRBV7-2 with TRBJ2-1; D is ambiguous. Trimming took 2 bases from V and 3 from J, leaving 5 bases between them. Germline loops: CDR1 SGHTA, CDR2 FQGNSA. The CDR3 is 13 residues long. The CDR3, as DNA: TGTGCCAGCAGCTTATGGGACTACAATGAGCAGTTCTTC. Translated: CASSLWDYNEQFF.

V is TRBV5-1 and J is TRBJ2-2; 12 bases align to TRBD1. The CDR3 has 16 amino acids. In germline, CDR1 is SGHRS, CDR2 YFSETQ. The J segment lost 6 bases and the V segment lost 4 bases, leaving 7 bases of the junction unmatched. The CDR3 nucleotides are TGCGCCAGCAGCGTTAGGGACAGGGGGCTCCCCGGGGAGCTGTTTTTT. It yields the protein CASSVRDRGLPGELFF.

This clone was seen a handful of times. This chain links TRBV7-9 with TRBJ1-1; 7 bases agree with TRBD1. From germline, CDR1 is SEHNR and CDR2 FQNEAQ (reference sequence). CDR3 length equals 14 residues. Unmatched junction bases numbered 6, after V lost 5 bases and J lost 3 bases. The CDR3 DNA follows: TGTGCCAGCAGCCCAGGGGGAGGAGACACTGAAGCTTTCTTT. Translated: CASSPGGGDTEAFF.

This chain connects TRBV6-5 to TRBJ1-1; D is unclear. Per germline, CDR1 MNHEY and CDR2 SVGAGI. V dropped 2 bases and J dropped 3 bases, with 13 bases sitting between them. This CDR3 is built from 15 residues. Here the CDR3 reads CASSYGLRWHTEAFF. As DNA, the CDR3 is TGTGCCAGCAGTTACGGTCTCAGGTGGCACACTGAAGCTTTCTTT.

The rearrangement uses TRBV14 and TRBJ1-2; D remains ambiguous. CDR1 is SGHDN and CDR2 is FVKESK in the germline V gene. Trimming took 1 base from V and 2 from J, leaving 11 bases between them. This CDR3 region has 15 residues. The CDR3 loop reads CASSQVAGYNYGYTF. CDR3 nucleotide sequence: TGTGCCAGCAGCCAAGTCGCAGGCTACAACTATGGCTACACCTTC.

V and J are TRBV15 and TRBJ2-7; the D is unclear. The CDR3 extends over 11 amino acids. V shed 2 bases and J shed 3 bases, with 2 bases lying between them. Germline values: CDR1 LNHNV, CDR2 YYDKDF (reference sequence). CDR3 region: CATSRNYEQYF. In DNA form, the CDR3 reads TGTGCCACCAGCAGAAACTACGAGCAGTACTTC.

This clone was observed a single time. The V gene is TRBV6-1, the J gene TRBJ1-5; possibly TRBD1 for D (6 bases). The V end lost 1 base, the J end lost 7 bases, and 11 bases lay between the germline ends. Germline V gene sequence: CDR1 MNHNS, CDR2 SASEGT. This CDR3 is 14 amino acids long. CDR3 nucleotide sequence: TGTGCCAGCAGTGAAGGGGGAGGGGGGCAGCCCCAGCATTTT. Its protein is CASSEGGGGQPQHF.